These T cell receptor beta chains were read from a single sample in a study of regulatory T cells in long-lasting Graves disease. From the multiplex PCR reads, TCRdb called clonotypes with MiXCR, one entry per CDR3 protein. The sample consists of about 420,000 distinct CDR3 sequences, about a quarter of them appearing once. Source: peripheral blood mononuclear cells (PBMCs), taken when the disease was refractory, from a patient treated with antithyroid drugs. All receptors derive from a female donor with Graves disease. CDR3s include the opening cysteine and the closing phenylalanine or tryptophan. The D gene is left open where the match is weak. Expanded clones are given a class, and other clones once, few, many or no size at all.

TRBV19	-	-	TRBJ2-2	CASTLQLSGELFF	TGTGCCAGTACCCTCCAGTTGAGCGGGGAGCTGTTTTTT
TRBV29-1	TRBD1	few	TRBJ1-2	CSVAQRGDRGEHTF	TGCAGCGTGGCACAACGGGGGGACAGGGGGGAGCACACCTTC
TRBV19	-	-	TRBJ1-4	CAIQSGEKLFF	TGTGCCATACAGTCGGGTGAAAAACTGTTTTTT
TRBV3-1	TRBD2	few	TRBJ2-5	CASSQGGGSGETQYF	TGTGCCAGCAGCCAAGGAGGCGGGAGTGGTGAGACCCAGTACTTC
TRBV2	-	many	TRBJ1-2	CASRGSAEGYGYTF	TGTGCCAGCAGGGGATCGGCGGAAGGGTATGGCTACACCTTC
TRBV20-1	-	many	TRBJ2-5	CSAPTRIFETQYF	TGCAGTGCGCCGACAAGGATCTTTGAGACCCAGTACTTC
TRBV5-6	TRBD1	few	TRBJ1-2	CASSSQDRGHGYTF	TGTGCCAGCAGCTCCCAGGACAGGGGACATGGCTACACCTTC
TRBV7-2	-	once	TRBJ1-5	CASSYRPDGSQHF	TGTGCCAGCAGCTACCGACCGGACGGGTCCCAGCATTTT
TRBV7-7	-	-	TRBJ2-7	CASSLDRNYEQYF	TGTGCTAGCAGCTTAGATCGGAATTACGAGCAGTACTTC
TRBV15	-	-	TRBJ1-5	CATSAQPGGNQPQHF	TGTGCCACCAGCGCTCAACCTGGGGGCAATCAGCCCCAGCATTTT
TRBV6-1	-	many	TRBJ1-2	CASSEAPSYGYTF	TGTGCCAGCAGTGAAGCGCCCTCTTATGGCTACACCTTC
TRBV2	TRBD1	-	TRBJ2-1	CASIGTAPHEQFF	TGTGCCAGCATCGGGACAGCGCCCCATGAGCAGTTCTTC
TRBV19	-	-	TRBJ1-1	CASRVLGGQAEAFF	TGTGCCAGTAGGGTCCTTGGGGGGCAAGCTGAAGCTTTCTTT
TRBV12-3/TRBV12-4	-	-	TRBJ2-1	CASSWGRDNEQFF	TGTGCCAGCAGTTGGGGACGGGACAATGAGCAGTTCTTC
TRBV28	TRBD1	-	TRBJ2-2	CASRFILVRTGGPGELFF	TGTGCCAGCCGCTTTATCCTCGTCCGGACAGGGGGCCCCGGGGAGCTGTTTTTT
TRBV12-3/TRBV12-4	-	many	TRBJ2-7	CASSFHPLGEQYF	TGTGCCAGCAGTTTCCACCCCTTGGGGGAGCAGTACTTC
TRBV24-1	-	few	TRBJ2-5	CATSVAGQVQETQYF	TGTGCCACCAGTGTCGCGGGACAAGTCCAAGAGACCCAGTACTTC
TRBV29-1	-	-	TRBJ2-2	CSGGGGRELFF	TGCAGCGGTGGAGGGGGTAGGGAGCTGTTTTTT
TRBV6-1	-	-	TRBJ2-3	CASSIPQKPTTDTQYF	TGTGCCAGCAGCATACCTCAGAAACCGACAACAGATACGCAGTATTTT
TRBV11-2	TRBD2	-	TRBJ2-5	CASSLDGREGETQYF	TGTGCCAGCAGCTTAGATGGCAGGGAGGGAGAGACCCAGTACTTC
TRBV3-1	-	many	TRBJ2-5	CASRLGIETQYF	TGTGCCAGCCGACTGGGGATAGAGACCCAGTACTTC
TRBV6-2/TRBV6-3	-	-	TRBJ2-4	CASSYSIMARRGIQYF	TGTGCCAGCAGTTACTCGATCATGGCCCGGCGGGGCATTCAGTACTTC
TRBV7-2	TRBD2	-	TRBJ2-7	CASSLPGLAGVSTGEQYF	TGTGCCAGCAGCTTACCGGGACTAGCGGGAGTCTCGACGGGCGAGCAGTACTTC
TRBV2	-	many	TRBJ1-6	CASRVAGRSLSPLHF	TGTGCCAGCAGGGTTGCAGGGAGATCCCTATCACCCCTCCACTTT
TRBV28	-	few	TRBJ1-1	CASSLYPEAFF	TGTGCCAGCAGTTTATACCCTGAAGCTTTCTTT
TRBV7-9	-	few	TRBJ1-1	CASSLVLGEAFF	TGTGCCAGCAGCTTAGTCCTCGGAGAAGCTTTCTTT
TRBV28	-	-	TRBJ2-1	CASITTGSNEQFF	TGTGCCAGCATTACCACAGGGTCCAATGAGCAGTTCTTC
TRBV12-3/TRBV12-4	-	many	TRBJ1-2	CASSLGDGRYGYTF	TGTGCCAGCAGTTTGGGGGACGGTCGCTATGGCTACACCTTC
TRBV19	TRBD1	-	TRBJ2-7	CASSSRQGAPYEQYF	TGTGCCAGTAGTTCGCGACAGGGGGCGCCTTACGAGCAGTACTTC
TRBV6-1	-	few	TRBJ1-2	CASSYALGPYGYTF	TGTGCCAGCAGTTACGCGCTTGGACCCTATGGCTACACCTTC
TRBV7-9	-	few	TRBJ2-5	CASSPGNGDQETQYF	TGTGCCAGCAGCCCTGGTAACGGAGACCAAGAGACCCAGTACTTC
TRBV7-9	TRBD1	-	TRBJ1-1	CASSMTGGRVLNTEAFF	TGTGCCAGCAGCATGACAGGGGGCAGAGTTCTGAACACTGAAGCTTTCTTT
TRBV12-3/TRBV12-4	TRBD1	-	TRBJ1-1	CASSTTGAMNTEAFF	TGTGCCAGCAGTACGACAGGGGCTATGAACACTGAAGCTTTCTTT
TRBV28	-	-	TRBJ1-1	CASSPGAMNTEAFF	TGTGCCAGCAGTCCAGGGGCGATGAACACTGAAGCTTTCTTT
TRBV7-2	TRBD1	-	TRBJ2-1	CASRGTGDYNEQFF	TGTGCCAGCAGGGGGACAGGGGACTACAATGAGCAGTTCTTC
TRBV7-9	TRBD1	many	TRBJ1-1	CASRLPGGSEAFF	TGTGCCAGCAGACTCCCAGGGGGATCAGAAGCTTTCTTT
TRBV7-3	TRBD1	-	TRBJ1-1	CASRGDRGPNTEAFF	TGTGCCAGCAGAGGTGACAGGGGCCCGAACACTGAAGCTTTCTTT
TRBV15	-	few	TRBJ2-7	CATSRGWYEQYF	TGTGCCACCAGCAGGGGCTGGTACGAGCAGTACTTC
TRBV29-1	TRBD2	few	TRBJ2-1	CSIGIASGGHNEQFF	TGCAGCATAGGTATTGCTAGCGGGGGACACAATGAGCAGTTCTTC
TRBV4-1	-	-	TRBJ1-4	CASSQDRAPNEKLFF	TGCGCCAGCAGCCAAGACAGGGCCCCTAATGAAAAACTGTTTTTT
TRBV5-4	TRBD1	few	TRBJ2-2	CASSLETGANTGELFF	TGTGCCAGCAGCTTGGAGACAGGGGCGAACACCGGGGAGCTGTTTTTT
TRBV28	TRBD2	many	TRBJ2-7	CASSVTSGRVHEQYF	TGTGCCAGCAGTGTGACTAGCGGGAGGGTCCACGAGCAGTACTTC
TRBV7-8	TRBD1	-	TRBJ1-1	CASSSTRGPGPEAFF	TGTGCCAGCAGCTCGACCAGGGGGCCCGGCCCTGAAGCTTTCTTT
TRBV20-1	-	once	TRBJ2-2	CSASGLNTGELFF	TGCAGTGCTAGTGGGCTTAACACCGGGGAGCTGTTTTTT
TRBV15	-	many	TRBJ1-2	CATSRKKDYGYTF	TGTGCCACCAGCAGGAAGAAGGACTATGGCTACACCTTC
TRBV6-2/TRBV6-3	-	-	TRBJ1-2	CASSYGGGYTF	TGTGCCAGCAGTTACGGGGGTGGCTACACCTTC
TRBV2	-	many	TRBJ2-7	CASSEAWGSYEQYF	TGTGCCAGCAGTGAAGCCTGGGGCTCCTACGAGCAGTACTTC
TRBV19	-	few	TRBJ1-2	CASSIPRHPGSGYTF	TGTGCCAGTAGTATTCCGCGGCACCCGGGAAGTGGCTACACCTTC
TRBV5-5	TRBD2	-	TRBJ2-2	CASSSDNSGRAFFGGELFF	TGTGCCAGCAGCTCGGACAATAGCGGGAGGGCCTTTTTCGGCGGGGAGCTGTTTTTT
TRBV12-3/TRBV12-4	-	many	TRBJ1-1	CASSPGRAFGTEAFF	TGTGCCAGCAGCCCGGGACGGGCGTTTGGCACTGAAGCTTTCTTT
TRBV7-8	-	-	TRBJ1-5	CASSLGENSNQPQHF	TGTGCCAGCAGCTTAGGAGAAAATAGCAATCAGCCCCAGCATTTT